This TCR beta chain was captured in a study of beta chain features in type 1 diabetes. Looking at the study overall: Patients shared similar age, gender and cell yields with healthy donors.

Expressed TCRB transcripts were sequenced because the entire RNA isolate underwent reverse transcription. Profiling relied on immunoSEQ multiplex PCR, and the TCRdb table lists in-frame clones only, not all of them. The table records 350,000 to 400,000 clones, more than 13% of them present only once. The ends were cut back, 4 bases at V and 4 bases at J, with 6 bases in the middle. The length of the CDR3 is 12 residues. The germline V gene has CDR1 MGHDK and CDR2 SYGVNS. Points from the study as a whole: Healthy donors had naive, central memory and Treg TCRB repertoires that appeared less similar than those seen among patients. Type 1 diabetes patients showed fewer insertions and more deletions at VDJ junctions.

Markers CD45RO/CCR7/CD25/CD127/CD95/CD27 served to sort CD4+ naive, central memory, regulatory and stem cell-like memory cells. A word on this clone: The target antigen is unknown.

This receptor was taken from a woman between 18 and 30 years old in good health. This chain joins TRBV25-1 and TRBJ2-3; D uncertain. Sequencing was performed on naive CD4+ T cells from blood. CDR3 DNA: TGTGCCAGCAGTGGAGGCGCAGATACGCAGTATTTT. This translates into CASSGGADTQYF. The full variable domain, with the rest looked up from reference TRBV25-1 and TRBJ2-3, is EADIYQTPRYLVIGTGKKITLECSQTMGHDKMYWYQQDPGMELHLIHYSYGVNSTEKGDLSSESTVSRIRTEHFPLTLESARPSHTSQYLCASSGGADTQYFGPGTRLTVL.